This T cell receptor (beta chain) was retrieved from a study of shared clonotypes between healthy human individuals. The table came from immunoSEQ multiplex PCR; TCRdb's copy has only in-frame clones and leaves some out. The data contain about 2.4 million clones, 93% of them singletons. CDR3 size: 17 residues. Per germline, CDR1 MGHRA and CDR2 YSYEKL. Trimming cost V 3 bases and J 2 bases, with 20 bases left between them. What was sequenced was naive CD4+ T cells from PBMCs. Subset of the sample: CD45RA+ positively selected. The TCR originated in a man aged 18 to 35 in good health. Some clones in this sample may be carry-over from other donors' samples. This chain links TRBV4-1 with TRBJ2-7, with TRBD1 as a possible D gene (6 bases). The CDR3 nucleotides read TGCGCCAGCAGCCAGTGGCTGAGGACAGCTCCCACCTACGAGCAGTACTTC. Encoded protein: CASSQWLRTAPTYEQYF.